This T cell receptor (beta chain) was sequenced for a study of blood T cell repertoires in COVID-19. Looking at the study overall: There were acute and convalescent COVID-19 samples, and they came from the United States, Italy and Spain. T cells, B-cell-depleted T cells, or PBMCs supplied cDNA or gDNA.

Original data processing: Counts of nucleated cells, estimated from reference gene primer amplification, were obtained. Libraries were prepared by immunoSEQ multiplex PCR; TCRdb keeps only in-frame clonotypes and omits some of them. V, J and clone size are those of that table, while D and trimming were read from the DNA. The table shows under 250,000 clones, with around 83% occurring only once. Germline CDR1 reads SNHLY; CDR2 reads FYNNEI. The ends lost 1 base at V and 7 bases at J; junction bases unmatched: 2. The CDR3 has 14 residues. The rearrangement links TRBV2 to TRBJ1-4; TRBD1 matches at 8 bases. Sequencing was done on a sample of peripheral blood. This TCR derives from a man between 40 and 49 years old with active or convalescent COVID-19. The CDR3 sequence: CASSEGTGSEKLFF. The CDR3 nucleotides read TGTGCCAGCAGTGAAGGGACAGGGAGTGAAAAACTGTTTTTT.